Described below is a single TCR beta chain sequence and its context. The antigen it binds to is not known. A read error may explain this, as a much larger clone is one base away. The method was PCR. Instead of multiplex PCR, a modified RACE PCR protocol was used to amplify TCR alpha and beta chains from RNA. Libraries were sequenced on an Illumina MiSeq, and raw reads were demultiplexed according to sample-specific barcode combinations. The source study handled its data this way. TCR clonotypes were identified from the sequencing reads using MiXCR software. The public reads were quality trimmed at Q25 with fastp and then assembled into clones with MiXCR by TCRdb, keeping productive beta chains. Identical CDR3 proteins give one entry, which carries the most common genes and DNA. The V and J calls shown here were made by TCRdb, not taken from the authors' results. The sample table contains thousands of distinct CDR3 sequences; only one count was recorded for over 8.5% of them. 32% of the sample goes to the ten largest clones.

This entry comes from a study of T cells in AML relapse after transplant (dated 2019 in TCRdb). Context from the whole study: The remission controls were clinically matched patients who stayed in long-term complete remission and had follow-up of more than 3 years. Bone marrow collected about 1 year after HSCT from patients who maintained complete remission served as the remission samples. This retrospective study examined inhibitory receptor expression and TCR repertoires of bone marrow T cells in patients who received allogeneic HSCT for myeloid malignancy. Beyond this particular receptor, the publication reports: TCR repertoire comparisons rested on very few samples, with only a few individuals per group for unsorted bone marrow.

The CDR3 goes from the cysteine to the phenylalanine over 13 residues. Only the CDR3 DNA is retained, 39 bases long and in frame from the first base. The CDR1 and CDR2 encoded by the germline V gene are SGHRS and YFSETQ. Sequenced here: bone marrow, either the whole sample or a sorted T cell fraction (not recorded which), sampled in complete remission. This receptor chain uses TRBV5-1 and TRBJ1-2; 8 bases in between match TRBD1. The receptor was derived from a human donor who had a stem cell transplant for acute myeloid leukemia. Some T cells may originate with the graft donor following a transplant. At the DNA level, the sequence is TGCGCCAACAGCTTGCAGGGGGCCTATGGCTACACCTTC. Its translation is CANSLQGAYGYTF.